A single sample gave rise to the 7 T cell receptor beta chains below, sequenced in a study of T cell repertoires in cytomegalovirus infection. These receptors have no identified antigens. TCRdb itself ran the reads through MiXCR, one entry per CDR3 protein. The sample contains 370,000 or so distinct CDR3 sequences, about 35% of which appear only once. The starting material was cultured PBMCs, obtained from culture after CMV antigen stimulation. These receptors were taken from a human donor in good health (CMV status not recorded). Some clones in this sample may be carry-over from other donors' samples.

This chain links TRBV6-5 with TRBJ2-1; 9 bases match TRBD2. Per germline, CDR1 MNHEY and CDR2 SVGAGI. The CDR3 spans 17 residues. V was pared by 6 bases and J by 6 bases, with 15 bases of the junction left unmatched. The CDR3 nucleotides read TGTGCCAGCAGCCCACCTGGGGGCGGGAGGGCTGGCAATGAGCAGTTCTTC. Its protein product is CASSPPGGGRAGNEQFF.

The chain links TRBV6-2 or TRBV6-3 to TRBJ2-3; D not certain. Between the trimmed V and J ends, which lost 2 bases and 8 bases, there was a span of 8 bases. There are 12 residues in the CDR3. CDR1 and CDR2 from the germline V gene are MNHEY and SVGEGT. For the CDR3, the DNA is TGTGCCAGCAGTTACGATCCTGGTACGCAGTATTTT. Translation gives CASSYDPGTQYF.

This rearrangement joins TRBV11-2 to TRBJ2-1; D is unclear. V was pared by 0 bases and J by 7 bases, with 7 bases between. The CDR3 is 13 amino acids. Per the germline V gene, CDR1 is SGHAT and CDR2 is FQNNGV. The DNA of the CDR3 is TGTGCCAGCAGCTTAGAAGGACGGAATGAGCAGTTCTTC. It is translated as CASSLEGRNEQFF.

V and J are TRBV3-1 and TRBJ2-7; 15 positions agree with TRBD2. The CDR3 consists of 16 residues. Germline CDR1 and CDR2: LGHDT and YNNKEL (reference sequence). With V trimmed by 5 bases and J by 4 bases, 6 bases remained unmatched. This CDR3 is CASSSGTSGRIYEQYV. CDR3 in DNA: TGTGCCAGCAGCTCAGGGACTAGCGGGAGGATATACGAGCAGTACGTC.

This chain joins TRBV4-1 and TRBJ1-5; 7 nucleotides align to TRBD1. The ends lost 0 bases at V and 3 bases at J; junction bases unmatched: 8. The length of the CDR3 is 17 residues. Germline CDR1 and CDR2: MGHRA and YSYEKL. CDR3 coding DNA: TGCGCCAGCAGCCAAGATCGAGCAGGGGGAGTCAATCAGCCCCAGCATTTT. Its translation: CASSQDRAGGVNQPQHF.

The chain links TRBV19 to TRBJ1-2; no definite D call. The germline V gene encodes CDR1 LNHDA and CDR2 SQIVND (reference sequence). This CDR3 has 15 amino acids. Trimming shortened V by 1 base and J by 1 base, and 10 bases separated the two germline ends. The chain's CDR3 is CASSIVGRSNYGYTF. In DNA, the CDR3 is TGTGCCAGTAGTATAGTCGGCAGGAGTAACTATGGCTACACCTTC.

This chain joins TRBV4-1 and TRBJ1-2, with D hard to call. The V gene lost 2 bases and the J gene lost 2 bases, with 15 bases spanning the gap. The length of the CDR3 is 16 residues. The germline CDR1 and CDR2 sequences are MGHRA and YSYEKL. The CDR3, as DNA: TGCGCCAGCAGCCAAAACCCACCCCTCCGGAACTATGGCTACACCTTC. It codes for CASSQNPPLRNYGYTF.